This entry lists 21 T cell receptor beta chains sequenced from one sample in a study of cytomegalovirus exposure and HLA in healthy donors. Both 60 Vbeta primers and 13 Jbeta primers went into the PCR. Only in-frame clones appear in the TCRdb table, and some are missing; sequencing was by immunoSEQ multiplex PCR. The repertoire holds some 180,000 clones, with around four fifths as singletons. The sample comprised PBMCs. These receptors were obtained from a man aged 35-49 years in good health and CMV-seropositive.

The chain joins TRBV28 to TRBJ1-1; 7 nucleotides align to TRBD1. CDR3 length equals 15 residues. Germline assignment: CDR1 MDHEN and CDR2 SYDVKM. V shed 6 bases and J 6 bases; nucleotides not matched to a gene: 13. CDR3 protein: CASRRQGPSVPEAFF. Here the CDR3 DNA reads TGTGCCAGCAGGCGACAGGGCCCTTCGGTGCCTGAAGCTTTCTTT.

The chain recombines TRBV7-2 with TRBJ2-7, with 8 bases lining up with TRBD1. Germline V gene sequence: CDR1 SGHTA, CDR2 FQGNSA. The junction had 10 bases not matched to a gene; V was cut back by 4 bases and J by 5 bases. This CDR3 has 15 amino acids. CDR3 in DNA: TGTGCCAGCAGCTCTAGACCGGGACAGGCCAACGAGCAGTACTTC. Protein sequence: CASSSRPGQANEQYF.

The V call is TRBV6-5, the J call TRBJ1-1, with TRBD1 as a possible D gene (6 bases). Between the trimmed V and J ends, which lost 5 bases and 1 base, there was a span of 11 bases. Germline lookup yields CDR1 MNHEY and CDR2 SVGAGI. The CDR3 has 14 residues. The CDR3 nucleotides are TGTGCCAGCAGTACCAGGGGATCGAACACTGAAGCTTTCTTT. Its protein product is CASSTRGSNTEAFF.

The chain couples TRBV27 to TRBJ2-5, with 7 nucleotides matching TRBD2. The CDR3 is made up of 15 amino acids. Germline CDR1 is MNHEY and CDR2 is SMNVEV (reference sequence). The ends lost 6 bases at V and 6 bases at J; junction bases unmatched: 13. The CDR3 spells CASSGIRGEGKTQYF. In DNA form, the CDR3 reads TGTGCCAGCAGCGGGATCCGGGGGGAGGGAAAGACCCAGTACTTC.

The V gene is TRBV5-5, the J gene TRBJ2-7; possibly TRBD2 for D (6 bases). Trimming pared 5 bases from V and 0 bases from J, leaving 9 bases between. The CDR3 is 13 residues long. The V gene's germline CDR1 is SGHKS and CDR2 YYEKEE (reference sequence). The CDR3 loop is CASSPGVSYEQYF. The CDR3 nucleotides read TGTGCCAGCAGTCCGGGAGTCTCCTACGAGCAGTACTTC.

The chain links TRBV5-1 to TRBJ2-1; 7 nucleotides match TRBD2. CDR1 SGHRS and CDR2 YFSETQ come from the germline V gene. The V and J ends lost 0 bases and 2 bases, in that order; junction bases with no gene match: 8. This CDR3 comprises 17 residues. CDR3 bases: TGCGCCAGCAGCTTGGCCGATCTAGCGGCTCCCTACAATGAGCAGTTCTTC. Protein sequence: CASSLADLAAPYNEQFF.

The CDR3 DNA is TGTGCCTGGGGCGAGGCGGAGAATACGCAGTATTTT. Amino acid sequence: CAWGEAENTQYF. V gene TRBV30 combines with J gene TRBJ2-3; D gene ambiguous. Germline CDR1 and CDR2: GTSNPN and SVGIG (reference sequence). V lost 5 bases and J lost 7, with 13 bases in between. The CDR3 is 12 amino acids. Full variable domain (rest looked up from reference TRBV30 and TRBJ2-3): SQTIHQWPATLVQPVGSPLSLECTVEGTSNPNLYWYRQAAGRGLQLLFYSVGIGQISSEVPQNLSASRPQDRQFILSSKKLLLSDSGFYLCAWGEAENTQYFGPGTRLTVL.

The DNA of the CDR3 is TGTGCCAGCAGCTCAGGACAGTTCAATCAGCCCCAGCATTTT. It translates to CASSSGQFNQPQHF. The chain has TRBV6-1 and TRBJ1-5; tentatively, D is TRBD1 (6 bases). Germline CDR1 reads MNHNS; CDR2 reads SASEGT. V was trimmed by 6 bases and J by 3 bases, leaving 12 bases between them. There are 14 residues in the CDR3.

Worth noting for this clone: An end of the junction does not agree with germline; a read error may underlie this. The V call is TRBV28, the J call TRBJ1-5; unclear D gene. This CDR3 contains 14 residues. Germline V lookup: CDR1 MDHEN, CDR2 SYDVKM. CDR3 amino acids: CVSSFSYSNQPQHF. Written as DNA, the CDR3 is TGTGTCAGCAGTTTCAGTTATAGCAATCAGCCCCAGCATTTT. The entire variable domain, with the rest obtained from reference TRBV28 and TRBJ1-5, is as follows: DVKVTQSSRYLVKRTGEKVFLECVQDMDHENMFWYRQDPGLGLRLIYFSYDVKMKEKGDIPEGYSVSREKKERFSLILESASTNQTSMYLCVSSFSYSNQPQHFGDGTRLSIL.

The V gene is TRBV19, the J gene TRBJ2-3; TRBD1 is a possible D gene (6 bases). The V end was cut by 0 bases, the J end by 4 bases, with 8 bases between. Germline V gives CDR1 LNHDA, CDR2 SQIVND (reference sequence). The CDR3 extends over 14 amino acids. In DNA, the CDR3 is TGTGCCAGTAGTATAGAAGGGGGTGCAGATACGCAGTATTTT. Residues: CASSIEGGADTQYF.

V is TRBV5-1 and J is TRBJ1-1; D perhaps matches TRBD1 (5 bases). Germline V gives CDR1 SGHRS, CDR2 YFSETQ. Trimming took 2 bases from V and 1 from J, leaving 6 bases between them. The CDR3 loop spans 13 amino acids. Written as DNA, the CDR3 is TGCGCCAGCAGCTTCACAGGGAACACTGAAGCTTTCTTT. This gives the protein CASSFTGNTEAFF.

This rearrangement joins TRBV15 to TRBJ1-1; 9 nucleotides align to TRBD1. CDR1 is LNHNV, CDR2 YYDKDF, per germline (reference sequence). This CDR3 comprises 15 residues. V lost 4 bases to trimming and J lost 4 bases; unmatched junction nucleotides: 7. This CDR3 reads CATSIKTGGGTEAFF. The CDR3 DNA sequence: TGTGCCACCAGCATCAAGACAGGGGGTGGCACTGAAGCTTTCTTT.

V gene TRBV9 combines with J gene TRBJ1-5, with TRBD1 as a possible D gene (6 bases). This CDR3 is built from 15 residues. Per the germline V gene, CDR1 is SGDLS and CDR2 is YYNGEE. With 4 bases removed from V and 1 base from J, the gap between germline ends came to 12 bases. The CDR3 sequence: CASSSSGQSNQPQHF. The CDR3 DNA reads as TGTGCCAGCAGCTCCTCCGGACAGAGCAATCAGCCCCAGCATTTT.

The rearrangement links TRBV19 to TRBJ1-1; 7 nucleotides match TRBD1. The trim removed 8 bases at V and 6 bases at J, leaving 3 bases unmatched. The CDR3 has 11 amino acids. The germline V gene encodes CDR1 LNHDA and CDR2 SQIVND (reference sequence). The CDR3 sequence is CASRQGPEAFF. In nucleotides, the CDR3 is TGTGCCAGTCGACAGGGTCCTGAAGCTTTCTTT.

The chain joins TRBV7-2 to TRBJ1-1; possibly TRBD1 for D (5 bases). The germline CDR1 and CDR2 sequences are SGHTA and FQGNSA. The CDR3 covers 15 residues. V gave up 2 bases and J gave up 1 base, with 11 bases separating them. Written as DNA, the CDR3 is TGTGCCAGCAGCTTATCATCAGGGTGGAACACTGAAGCTTTCTTT. This translates into CASSLSSGWNTEAFF.

This chain joins TRBV7-6 and TRBJ2-2; D is ambiguous. Deletions cut 3 bases from V and 7 bases from J, with 12 bases between. Germline CDR1 is SGHVS and CDR2 is FNYEAQ. This CDR3 region has 14 residues. CDR3 in DNA: TGTGCCAGCAGCTTGTTTTCGGCAGGCGGGGAGCTGTTTTTT. Translating gives CASSLFSAGGELFF.

This clone showed up just once. The chain couples TRBV29-1 to TRBJ1-1, with D maybe TRBD1 (5 bases). The CDR3 runs 11 residues. Germline values: CDR1 SQVTM, CDR2 ANQGSEA. V was trimmed by 7 bases and J by 5 bases, leaving 11 bases between them. The CDR3 loop reads CSGWDYTEAFF. DNA of the CDR3: TGCAGCGGGTGGGACTATACTGAAGCTTTCTTT.

The gene calls are TRBV18 and TRBJ2-7; 7 positions match TRBD1. CDR1 is KGHSH and CDR2 is LQKENI in the germline V gene. There are 16 residues in the CDR3. Trimming took 0 bases from V and 4 from J; bases not matched to a gene: 9. The chain's CDR3 is CASSPPVTGRQYEQYF. In nucleotides, the CDR3 is TGTGCCAGCTCACCACCCGTGACAGGGCGGCAATACGAGCAGTACTTC. Together with reference TRBV18 and TRBJ2-7, the CDR3 gives the full variable domain: NAGVMQNPRHLVRRRGQEARLRCSPMKGHSHVYWYRQLPEEGLKFMVYLQKENIIDESGMPKERFSAEFPKEGPSILRIQQVVRGDSAAYFCASSPPVTGRQYEQYFGPGTRLTVT.

The chain combines TRBV19 with TRBJ2-1; 14 nucleotides agree with TRBD2. J lost 10 bases, V lost 6 bases, and 11 bases had no gene match. The CDR3 totals 16 residues. CDR1 is LNHDA, CDR2 SQIVND, per germline (reference sequence). The CDR3 region is CASSYIPGLAGEEQFF. DNA of the CDR3: TGTGCCAGTAGCTACATCCCGGGACTAGCGGGAGAGGAGCAGTTCTTC.

This clone has only a few counts. V gene TRBV6-7 combines with J gene TRBJ1-1; TRBD1 matches 7 bases. TRBV6-7 is marked as an open reading frame, function uncertain. After removal of 0 bases from V and 0 bases from J, the junction contained 13 bases not matched to a gene. This CDR3 comprises 19 residues. The CDR3 DNA follows: TGTGCCAGCAGTTACTCGAGACAGGGTTCTCCCCATATGAACACTGAAGCTTTCTTT. The encoded protein is CASSYSRQGSPHMNTEAFF.

V and J are TRBV19 and TRBJ2-7; TRBD2 might be the D (6 bases). Germline-derived CDR1 and CDR2 are LNHDA and SQIVND (reference sequence). Trimming left V 1 base short and J 5 bases short, with 6 bases between. The CDR3 runs 12 residues. DNA of the CDR3: TGTGCCAGTAGTATAGGCGGGAACGAGCAGTACTTC. Translation: CASSIGGNEQYF.